This TCR beta chain was sequenced during a study of blood T cell repertoires in COVID-19. The method was immunoSEQ multiplex PCR; TCRdb's version includes in-frame clones alone and lacks a portion of them. Here the sample spans some 400,000 clones, over 75% being singletons. Deletions cut 0 bases from V and 2 bases from J, with 13 bases between. Germline CDR1 is WNHNN and CDR2 is SYGVQD (reference sequence). CDR3 length: 17 residues. The chain employs TRBV10-1 and TRBJ2-2; perhaps TRBD2 as D (6 bases). Source material: peripheral blood. This sequence was found in a woman under 40 with COVID-19, enrolled during active disease. The CDR3 protein is CASSESWLALNTGELFF. DNA for the CDR3: TGCGCCAGCAGTGAGTCGTGGCTAGCGCTCAACACCGGGGAGCTGTTTTTT.